This entry lists 9 T cell receptor beta chains sequenced from one sample in a study of post-analysis software for immune sequencing data (dated by TCRdb to between 2015 and 2017). The paper's findings and limits, for the study overall: Patients showed significantly higher frequencies than controls for five TRBV segments, among them TRBV5-6, TRBV5-1 and TRBV20-1.

The receptor library was made with PCR. Sequencing relied on an Illumina HiSeq 2500. To reduce PCR and sequencing biases, unique molecular identifiers were incorporated into the TCR beta cDNA libraries. TCRdb trimmed the raw reads at Q25, called clones with MiXCR and kept productive beta chains. Here each entry gathers all rows of one CDR3 protein and keeps the most common genes and DNA. In this sample the table shows about 620,000 distinct CDR3 sequences, roughly 40% of which occur a single time. The biggest ten clones account for under 2% of the sample. No antigen has been assigned to these receptors. The material sequenced was blood. Receptors originate from a girl between 10 and 17 years old with multiple sclerosis.

A few counts support this clonotype. This chain connects TRBV4-1 to TRBJ2-3; 7 bases map to TRBD1. The length of the CDR3 is 13 residues. The germline CDR1 and CDR2 sequences are MGHRA and YSYEKL. The trim removed 4 bases at V and 5 bases at J, leaving 3 bases unmatched. CDR3 residues: CASSRTGVDTQYF. CDR3 nucleotides: TGCGCCAGCAGCCGAACAGGGGTAGATACGCAGTATTTT.

This chain links TRBV5-6 with TRBJ1-5; tentatively, D is TRBD1 (5 bases). V lost 1 base to trimming and J lost 0 bases, with 8 bases between them. Per the germline V gene, CDR1 is SGHDT and CDR2 is YYEEEE. The CDR3 has 15 amino acids. The CDR3 region has the DNA TGTGCCAGCAGCTTGTTCCAGGGTAGCAATCAGCCCCAGCATTTT. It specifies CASSLFQGSNQPQHF.

The chain couples TRBV5-6 to TRBJ2-3; D tentatively reads TRBD1 or TRBD2 (5 bases each). The CDR3 sequence is 16 residues long. Germline V gives CDR1 SGHDT, CDR2 YYEEEE. Trimming removed 4 bases from V and 0 bases from J, with 15 bases in between. CDR3 sequence: CASSTGIRQSTDTQYF. CDR3 DNA: TGTGCCAGCAGCACCGGGATCCGACAGAGCACAGATACGCAGTATTTT.

The V and J genes are TRBV12-3 or TRBV12-4 and TRBJ2-5, with D possibly TRBD1 on 5 matching bases. The last part of the DNA fits TRBJ2-4 better; the J call may be wrong. The CDR3 runs to 14 residues. CDR3 in DNA: TGTGCCAGCAGCGTCGGGTGGGGCGAAAACATTCAGTACTTC. Translated, it gives CASSVGWGENIQYF.

The J gene is TRBJ1-1, the V gene TRBV20-1; possibly TRBD1 for D (5 bases). Trimming shortened V by 6 bases and J by 8 bases, and 13 bases separated the two germline ends. The germline V gene has CDR1 DFQATT and CDR2 SNEGSKA (reference sequence). The CDR3 extends over 11 amino acids. CDR3 bases: TGCAGTGCCTCCACACGGGGGGAAGCTTTCTTT. Amino acids: CSASTRGEAFF.

This chain joins TRBV6-5 and TRBJ1-2; D possibly corresponds to TRBD1 (6 bases). Trimming cost V 4 bases and J 8 bases, with 23 bases left between them. The CDR3 is made up of 16 amino acids. Per germline, CDR1 MNHEY and CDR2 SVGAGI. CDR3 sequence reads: CASSSGTPNANSGYTF. The DNA for the CDR3 is TGTGCCAGCAGTTCCGGGACACCCAACGCTAACAGCGGCTACACCTTC.

As to this clonotype: Compared with germline, one end of the junction differs, possibly owing to a read error. The genes are TRBV5-1 and TRBJ1-1; no firm D call. The germline V gene encodes CDR1 SGHRS and CDR2 YFSETQ. The CDR3 runs 12 residues. CDR3 amino acids: CASSLDYTEAFF. In nucleotides, the CDR3 is TGTGCCAGCAGCTTAGATTACACTGAAGCTTTCTTT.

The table lists this clonotype with a few counts. The V gene is TRBV15, the J gene TRBJ2-4, with TRBD2 matching 11 bases. Germline V gene data show CDR1 as LNHNV and CDR2 as YYDKDF (reference sequence). The junction had 4 bases not matched to a gene; V was cut back by 2 bases and J by 1 base. This CDR3 has 17 amino acids. In nucleotides, the CDR3 is TGTGCCACCAGCAGACTTAGCGGGGGGGCGGCCAAAAACATTCAGTACTTC. Translating gives CATSRLSGGAAKNIQYF.

This clonotype was seen a handful of times. This chain connects TRBV5-1 to TRBJ2-3; D gene unclear. Trimming cost V 1 base and J 4 bases, with 7 bases left between them. The V gene's germline CDR1 is SGHRS and CDR2 YFSETQ. The CDR3 runs to 13 residues. The CDR3 here is CASSLSTSDTQYF. CDR3 sequence (DNA): TGCGCCAGCAGCTTGTCAACCTCAGATACGCAGTATTTT.